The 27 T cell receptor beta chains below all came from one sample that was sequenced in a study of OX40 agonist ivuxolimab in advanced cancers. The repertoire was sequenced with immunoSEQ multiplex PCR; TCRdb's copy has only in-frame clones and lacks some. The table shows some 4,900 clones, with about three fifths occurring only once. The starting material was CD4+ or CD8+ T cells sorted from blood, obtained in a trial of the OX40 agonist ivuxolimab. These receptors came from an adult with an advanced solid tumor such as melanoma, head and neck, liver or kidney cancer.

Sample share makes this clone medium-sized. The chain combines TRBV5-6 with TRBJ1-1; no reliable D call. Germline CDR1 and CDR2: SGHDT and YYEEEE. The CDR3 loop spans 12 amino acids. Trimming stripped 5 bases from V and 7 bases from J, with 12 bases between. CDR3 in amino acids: CASRAADLEAFF. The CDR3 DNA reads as TGTGCCAGCAGAGCAGCGGACCTTGAAGCTTTCTTT.

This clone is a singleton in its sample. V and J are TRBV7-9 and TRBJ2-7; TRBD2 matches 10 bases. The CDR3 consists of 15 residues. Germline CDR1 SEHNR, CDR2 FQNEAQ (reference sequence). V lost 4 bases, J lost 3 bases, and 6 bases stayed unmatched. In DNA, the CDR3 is TGTGCCAGCAGCTCGGGACTAGCGTTCATCTACGAGCAGTACTTC. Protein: CASSSGLAFIYEQYF. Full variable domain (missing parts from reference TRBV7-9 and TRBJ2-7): DTGVSQNPRHKITKRGQNVTFRCDPISEHNRLYWYRQTLGQGPEFLTYFQNEAQLEKSRLLSDRFSAERPKGSFSTLEIQRTEQGDSAMYLCASSSGLAFIYEQYFGPGTRLTVT.

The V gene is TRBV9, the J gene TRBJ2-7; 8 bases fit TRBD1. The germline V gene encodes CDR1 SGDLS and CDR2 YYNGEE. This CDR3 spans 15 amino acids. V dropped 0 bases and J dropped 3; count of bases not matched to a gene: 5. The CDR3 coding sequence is TGTGCCAGCAGCGTAGGGACAGGGTTGTACTACGAGCAGTACTTC. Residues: CASSVGTGLYYEQYF.

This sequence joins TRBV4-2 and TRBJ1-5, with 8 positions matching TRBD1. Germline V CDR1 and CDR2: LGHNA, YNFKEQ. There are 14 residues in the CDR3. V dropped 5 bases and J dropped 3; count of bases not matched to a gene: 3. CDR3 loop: CASSETGVNQPQHF. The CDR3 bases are TGTGCCAGCAGCGAGACAGGGGTCAATCAGCCCCAGCATTTT.

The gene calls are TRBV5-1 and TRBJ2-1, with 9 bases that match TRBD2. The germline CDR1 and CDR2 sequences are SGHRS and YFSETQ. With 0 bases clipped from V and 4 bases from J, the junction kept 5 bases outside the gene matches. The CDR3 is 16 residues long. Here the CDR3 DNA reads TGCGCCAGCAGCTTGGGACTAGCGGCTATATACAATGAGCAGTTCTTC. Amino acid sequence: CASSLGLAAIYNEQFF.

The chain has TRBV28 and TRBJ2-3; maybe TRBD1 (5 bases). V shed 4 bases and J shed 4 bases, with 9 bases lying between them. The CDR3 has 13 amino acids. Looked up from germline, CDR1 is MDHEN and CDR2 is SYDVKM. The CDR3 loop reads CASSSRVADTQYF. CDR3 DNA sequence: TGTGCCAGCAGTTCCAGGGTAGCAGATACGCAGTATTTT.

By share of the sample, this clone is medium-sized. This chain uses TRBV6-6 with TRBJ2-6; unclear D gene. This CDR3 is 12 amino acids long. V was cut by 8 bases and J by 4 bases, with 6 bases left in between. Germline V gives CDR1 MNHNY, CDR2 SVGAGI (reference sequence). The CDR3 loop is CASLEGANVLTF. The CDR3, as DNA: TGTGCCAGCCTAGAGGGGGCCAACGTCCTGACTTTC.

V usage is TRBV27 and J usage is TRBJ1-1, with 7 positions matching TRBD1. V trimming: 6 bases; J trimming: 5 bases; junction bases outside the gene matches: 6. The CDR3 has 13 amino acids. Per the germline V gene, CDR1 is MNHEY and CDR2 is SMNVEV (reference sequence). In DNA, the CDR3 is TGTGCCAGCAGCCAGGGGGTTCTGACTGAAGCTTTCTTT. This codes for CASSQGVLTEAFF.

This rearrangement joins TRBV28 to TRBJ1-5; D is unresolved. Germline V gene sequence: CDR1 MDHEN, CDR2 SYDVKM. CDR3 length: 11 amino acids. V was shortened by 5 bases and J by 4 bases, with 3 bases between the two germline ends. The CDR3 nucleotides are TGTGCCAGCAGTAAGAATCAGCCCCAGCATTTT. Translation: CASSKNQPQHF.

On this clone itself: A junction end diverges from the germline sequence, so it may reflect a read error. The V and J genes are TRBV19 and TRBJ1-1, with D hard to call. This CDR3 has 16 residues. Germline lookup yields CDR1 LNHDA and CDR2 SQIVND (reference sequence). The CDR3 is CASSIDPGKMRMGGCF. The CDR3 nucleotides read TGTGCCAGTAGTATAGATCCGGGCAAAATGCGCATGGGAGGGTGTTTT.

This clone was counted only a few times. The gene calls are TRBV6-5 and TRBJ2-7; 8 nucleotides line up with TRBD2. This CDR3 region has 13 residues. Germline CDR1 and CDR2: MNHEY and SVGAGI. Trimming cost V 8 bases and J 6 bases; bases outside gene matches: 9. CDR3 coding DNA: TGTGCCAGCGGGGCTAGCGGGTCGGGCGAGCAGTACTTC. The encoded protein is CASGASGSGEQYF.

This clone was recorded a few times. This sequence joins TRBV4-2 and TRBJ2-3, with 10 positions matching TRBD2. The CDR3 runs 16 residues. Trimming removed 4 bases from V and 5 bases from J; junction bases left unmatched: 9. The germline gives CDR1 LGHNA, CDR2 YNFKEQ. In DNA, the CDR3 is TGTGCCAGCAGCCCAATGGCAGCGGGAGGGGAAGATACGCAGTATTTT. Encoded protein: CASSPMAAGGEDTQYF.

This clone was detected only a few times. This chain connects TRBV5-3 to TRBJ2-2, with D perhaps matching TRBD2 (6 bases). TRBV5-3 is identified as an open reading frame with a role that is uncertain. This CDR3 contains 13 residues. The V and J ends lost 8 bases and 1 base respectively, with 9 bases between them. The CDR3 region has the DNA TGTGCCAGCAGACTAGGGAACACCGGGGAGCTGTTTTTT. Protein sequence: CASRLGNTGELFF.

The CDR3 is CASRPGLSSYEQYF. Written as DNA, the CDR3 is TGCGCCAGCCGACCGGGACTATCGTCCTACGAGCAGTACTTC. This chain joins TRBV4-1 and TRBJ2-7; 7 positions match TRBD2. Looked up from germline, CDR1 is MGHRA and CDR2 is YSYEKL. The CDR3 runs 14 residues. V was clipped by 8 bases and J by 1 base; unmatched bases: 8.

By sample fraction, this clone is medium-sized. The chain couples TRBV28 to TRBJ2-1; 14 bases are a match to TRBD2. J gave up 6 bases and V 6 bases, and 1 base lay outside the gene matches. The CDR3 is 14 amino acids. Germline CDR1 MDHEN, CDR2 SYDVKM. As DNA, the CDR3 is TGTGCCAGCAGCGGGACTAGCGGGAGCAATGAGCAGTTCTTC. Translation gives CASSGTSGSNEQFF.

The CDR3 loop reads CASSGLGEKLFF. CDR3 bases: TGTGCCAGCAGTGGCCTAGGTGAAAAACTGTTTTTT. The chain has TRBV6-1 and TRBJ1-4; D unclear. V shed 4 bases and J shed 7 bases, with 7 bases lying between them. The germline gives CDR1 MNHNS, CDR2 SASEGT. This CDR3 is built from 12 residues.

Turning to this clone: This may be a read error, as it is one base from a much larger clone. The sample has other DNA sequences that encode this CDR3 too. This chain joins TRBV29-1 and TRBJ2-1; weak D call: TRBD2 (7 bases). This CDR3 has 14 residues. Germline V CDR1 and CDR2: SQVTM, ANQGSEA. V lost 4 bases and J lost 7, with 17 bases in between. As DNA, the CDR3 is TGCAGCGTTGTGGGGGGGCTAGTTGATAATGAGCAGTTCTTC. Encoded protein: CSVVGGLVDNEQFF.

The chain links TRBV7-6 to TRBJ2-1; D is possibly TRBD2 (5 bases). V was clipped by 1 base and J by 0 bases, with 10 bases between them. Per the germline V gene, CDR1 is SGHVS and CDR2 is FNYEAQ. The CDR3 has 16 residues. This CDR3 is CASSLEAVSSYNEQFF. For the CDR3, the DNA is TGTGCCAGCAGCTTAGAAGCGGTTAGCTCCTACAATGAGCAGTTCTTC.

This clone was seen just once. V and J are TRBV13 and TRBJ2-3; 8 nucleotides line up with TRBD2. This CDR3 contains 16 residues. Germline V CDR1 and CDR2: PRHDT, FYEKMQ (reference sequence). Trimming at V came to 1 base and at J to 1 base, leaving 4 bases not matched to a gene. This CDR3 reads CASSLENSGGTDTQYF. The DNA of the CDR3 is TGTGCCAGCAGCTTAGAGAATAGCGGGGGCACAGATACGCAGTATTTT. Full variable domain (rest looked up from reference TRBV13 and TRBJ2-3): AAGVIQSPRHLIKEKRETATLKCYPIPRHDTVYWYQQGPGQDPQFLISFYEKMQSDKGSIPDRFSAQQFSDYHSELNMSSLELGDSALYFCASSLENSGGTDTQYFGPGTRLTVL.

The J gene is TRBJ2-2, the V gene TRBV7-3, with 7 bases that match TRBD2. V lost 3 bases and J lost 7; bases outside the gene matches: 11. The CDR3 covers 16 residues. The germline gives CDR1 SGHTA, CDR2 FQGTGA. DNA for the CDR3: TGTGCCAGCAGCTTTAACGAGCGGGACGGGAACGGGGAGCTGTTTTTT. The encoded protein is CASSFNERDGNGELFF.

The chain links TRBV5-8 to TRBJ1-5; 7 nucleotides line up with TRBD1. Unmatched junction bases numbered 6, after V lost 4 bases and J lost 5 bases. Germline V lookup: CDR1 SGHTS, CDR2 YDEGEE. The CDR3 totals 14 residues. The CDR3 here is CASSPLQGHQPQHF. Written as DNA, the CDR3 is TGTGCCAGCAGCCCACTACAGGGGCATCAGCCCCAGCATTTT.

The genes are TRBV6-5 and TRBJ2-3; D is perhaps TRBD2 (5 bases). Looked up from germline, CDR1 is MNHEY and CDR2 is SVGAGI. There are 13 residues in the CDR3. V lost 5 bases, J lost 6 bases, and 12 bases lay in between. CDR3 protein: CASSEGGEDTQYF. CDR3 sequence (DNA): TGTGCCAGCAGTGAAGGAGGTGAGGATACGCAGTATTTT.

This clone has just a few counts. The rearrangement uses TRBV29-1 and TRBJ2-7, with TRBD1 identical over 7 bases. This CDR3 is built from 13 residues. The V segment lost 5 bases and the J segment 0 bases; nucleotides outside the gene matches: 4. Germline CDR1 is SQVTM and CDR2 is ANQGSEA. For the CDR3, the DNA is TGCAGCGTTAAACAGGGGCACTCCTACGAGCAGTACTTC. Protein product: CSVKQGHSYEQYF.

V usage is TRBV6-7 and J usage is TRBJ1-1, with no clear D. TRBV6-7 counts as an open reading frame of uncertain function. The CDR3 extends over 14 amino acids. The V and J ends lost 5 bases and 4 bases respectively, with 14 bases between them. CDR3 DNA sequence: TGTGCCAGCAGTGGAGGTACAAGGGCCACTGAAGCTTTCTTT. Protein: CASSGGTRATEAFF.

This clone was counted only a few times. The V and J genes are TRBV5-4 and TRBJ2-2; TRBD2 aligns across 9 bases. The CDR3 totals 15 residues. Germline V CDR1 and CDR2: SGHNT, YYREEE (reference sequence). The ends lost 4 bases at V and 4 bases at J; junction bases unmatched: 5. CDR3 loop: CASSISGSGTGELFF. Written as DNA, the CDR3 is TGTGCCAGCAGCATTAGCGGGAGCGGCACCGGGGAGCTGTTTTTT.

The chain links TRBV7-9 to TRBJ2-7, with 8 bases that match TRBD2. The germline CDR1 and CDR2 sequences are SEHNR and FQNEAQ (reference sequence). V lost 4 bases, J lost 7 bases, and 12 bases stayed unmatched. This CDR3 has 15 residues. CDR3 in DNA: TGTGCCAGCAGCTCAAAGCGGGAGCCCCGCGGGGAGCAGTACTTC. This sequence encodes CASSSKREPRGEQYF.

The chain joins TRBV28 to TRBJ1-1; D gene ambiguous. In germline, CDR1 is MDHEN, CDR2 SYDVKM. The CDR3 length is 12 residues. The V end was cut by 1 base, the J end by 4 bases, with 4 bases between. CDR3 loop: CASSLFGTEAFF. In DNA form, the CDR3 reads TGTGCCAGCAGTTTATTTGGCACTGAAGCTTTCTTT.